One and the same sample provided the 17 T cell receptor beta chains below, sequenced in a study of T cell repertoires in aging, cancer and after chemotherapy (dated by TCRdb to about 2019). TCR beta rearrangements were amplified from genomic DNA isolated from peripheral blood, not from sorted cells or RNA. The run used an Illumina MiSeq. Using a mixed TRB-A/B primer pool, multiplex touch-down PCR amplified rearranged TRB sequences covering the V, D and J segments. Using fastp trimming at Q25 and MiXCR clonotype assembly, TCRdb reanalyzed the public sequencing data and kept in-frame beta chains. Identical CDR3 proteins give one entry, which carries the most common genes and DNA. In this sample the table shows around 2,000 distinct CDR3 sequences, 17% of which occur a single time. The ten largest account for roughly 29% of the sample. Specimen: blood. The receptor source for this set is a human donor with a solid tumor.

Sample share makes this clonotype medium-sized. The CDR3 nucleotides read TGCAGTGCTAGAGACCCGGGACAGTCCTACGAGCAGTACTTC. Translation gives CSARDPGQSYEQYF. This chain joins TRBV20-1 and TRBJ2-7, with TRBD1 identical over 7 bases. Germline-derived CDR1 and CDR2 are DFQATT and SNEGSKA (reference sequence). Trimming removed 0 bases from V and 1 base from J; junction bases left unmatched: 3. There are 14 residues in the CDR3.

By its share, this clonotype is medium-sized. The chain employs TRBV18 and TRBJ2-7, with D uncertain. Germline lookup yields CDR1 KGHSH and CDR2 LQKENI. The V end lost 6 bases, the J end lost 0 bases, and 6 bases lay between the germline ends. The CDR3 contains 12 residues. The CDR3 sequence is CASSGTSYEQYF. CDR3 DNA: TGTGCCAGCTCCGGCACCTCCTACGAGCAGTACTTC. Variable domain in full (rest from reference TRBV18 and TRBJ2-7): NAGVMQNPRHLVRRRGQEARLRCSPMKGHSHVYWYRQLPEEGLKFMVYLQKENIIDESGMPKERFSAEFPKEGPSILRIQQVVRGDSAAYFCASSGTSYEQYFGPGTRLTVT.

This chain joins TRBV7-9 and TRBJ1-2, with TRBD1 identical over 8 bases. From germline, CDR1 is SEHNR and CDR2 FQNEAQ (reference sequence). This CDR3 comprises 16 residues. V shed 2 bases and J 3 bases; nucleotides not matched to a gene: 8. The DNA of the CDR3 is TGTGCCAGCAGCTTAAGGGCAGGGGGCATTGACTATGGCTACACCTTC. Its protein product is CASSLRAGGIDYGYTF.

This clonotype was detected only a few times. This CDR3 reads CASSFMGGFGFF. The DNA for the CDR3 is TGTGCCAGCAGCTTTATGGGCGGATTTGGGTTCTTC. V usage is TRBV7-9 and J usage is TRBJ2-1; no reliable D call. Germline V gene data show CDR1 as SEHNR and CDR2 as FQNEAQ (reference sequence). Between the trimmed V and J ends, which lost 3 bases and 15 bases, there was a span of 15 bases. The CDR3 totals 12 residues.

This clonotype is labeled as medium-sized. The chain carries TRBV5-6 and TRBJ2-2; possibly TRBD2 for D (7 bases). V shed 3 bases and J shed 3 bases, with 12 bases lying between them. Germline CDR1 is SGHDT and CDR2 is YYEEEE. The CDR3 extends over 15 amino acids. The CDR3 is CASSWGGGDTGELFF. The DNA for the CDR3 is TGTGCCAGCAGCTGGGGGGGGGGCGACACCGGGGAGCTGTTTTTT. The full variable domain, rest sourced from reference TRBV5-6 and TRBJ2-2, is DAGVTQSPTHLIKTRGQQVTLRCSPKSGHDTVSWYQQALGQGPQFIFQYYEEEERQRGNFPDRFSGHQFPNYSSELNVNALLLGDSALYLCASSWGGGDTGELFFGEGSRLTVL.

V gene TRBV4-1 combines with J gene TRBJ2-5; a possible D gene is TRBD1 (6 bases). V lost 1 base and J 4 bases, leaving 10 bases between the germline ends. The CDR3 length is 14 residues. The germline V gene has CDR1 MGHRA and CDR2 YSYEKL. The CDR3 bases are TGCGCCAGCAGCCAAGGAATAGGGGGAGAGACCCAGTACTTC. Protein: CASSQGIGGETQYF.

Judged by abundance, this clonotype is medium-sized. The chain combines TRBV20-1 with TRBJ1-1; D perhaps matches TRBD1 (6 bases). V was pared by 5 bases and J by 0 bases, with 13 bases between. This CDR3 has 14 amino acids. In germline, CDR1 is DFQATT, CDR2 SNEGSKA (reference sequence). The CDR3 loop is CSAAPGHMNTEAFF. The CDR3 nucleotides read TGCAGTGCTGCCCCGGGACATATGAACACTGAAGCTTTCTTT.

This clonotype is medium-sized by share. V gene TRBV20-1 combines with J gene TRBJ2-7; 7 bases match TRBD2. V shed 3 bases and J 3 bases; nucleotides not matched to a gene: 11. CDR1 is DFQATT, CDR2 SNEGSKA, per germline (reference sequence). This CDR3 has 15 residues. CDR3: CSASDALAVVYEQYF. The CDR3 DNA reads TGCAGTGCTAGCGACGCGCTAGCGGTCGTCTACGAGCAGTACTTC.

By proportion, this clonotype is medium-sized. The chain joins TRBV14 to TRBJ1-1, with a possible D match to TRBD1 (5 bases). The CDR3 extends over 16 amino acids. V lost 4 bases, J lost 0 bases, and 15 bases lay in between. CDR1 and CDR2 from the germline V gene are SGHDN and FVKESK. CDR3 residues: CASSPRGGFMNTEAFF. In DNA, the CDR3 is TGTGCCAGCAGCCCCCGGGGCGGATTCATGAACACTGAAGCTTTCTTT.

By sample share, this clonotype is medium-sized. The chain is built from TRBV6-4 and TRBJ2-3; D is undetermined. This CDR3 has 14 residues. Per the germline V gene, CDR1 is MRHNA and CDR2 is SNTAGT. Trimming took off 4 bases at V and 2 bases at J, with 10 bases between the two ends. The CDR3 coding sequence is TGTGCCAGCAGTGCCTCAGACCCCACAGATACGCAGTATTTT. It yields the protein CASSASDPTDTQYF.

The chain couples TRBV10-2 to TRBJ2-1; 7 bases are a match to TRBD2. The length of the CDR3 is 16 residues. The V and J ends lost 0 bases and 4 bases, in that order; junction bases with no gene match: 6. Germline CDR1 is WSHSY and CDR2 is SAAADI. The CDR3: CASSESRLAAYNEQFF. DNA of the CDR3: TGCGCCAGCAGTGAGTCAAGGCTAGCGGCTTACAATGAGCAGTTCTTC.

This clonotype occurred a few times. The CDR3 protein is CASRGRGRVDTGELFF. The DNA of the CDR3 is TGTGCCAGCAGGGGCAGGGGAAGGGTGGACACCGGGGAGCTGTTTTTT. The chain recombines TRBV28 with TRBJ2-2; D perhaps matches TRBD1 (6 bases). The CDR3 has 16 residues. CDR1 and CDR2 (germline): MDHEN, SYDVKM. The V gene lost 6 bases and the J gene lost 3 bases, with 17 bases spanning the gap. Supplemented by reference TRBV28 and TRBJ2-2, the full variable domain reads DVKVTQSSRYLVKRTGEKVFLECVQDMDHENMFWYRQDPGLGLRLIYFSYDVKMKEKGDIPEGYSVSREKKERFSLILESASTNQTSMYLCASRGRGRVDTGELFFGEGSRLTVL.

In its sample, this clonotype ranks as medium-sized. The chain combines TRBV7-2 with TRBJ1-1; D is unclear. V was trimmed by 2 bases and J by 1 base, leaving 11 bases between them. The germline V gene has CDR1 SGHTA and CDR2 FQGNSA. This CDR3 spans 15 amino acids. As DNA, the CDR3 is TGTGCCAGCAGCTTAATTCTCTTAGGGAACACTGAAGCTTTCTTT. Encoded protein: CASSLILLGNTEAFF.

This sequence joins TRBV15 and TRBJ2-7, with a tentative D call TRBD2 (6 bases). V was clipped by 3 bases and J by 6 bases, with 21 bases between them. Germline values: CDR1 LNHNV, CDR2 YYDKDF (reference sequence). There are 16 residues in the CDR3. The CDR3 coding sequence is TGTGCCACCAGCAGTCTACGGGGGACGGGAGTTAGCGAGCAGTACTTC. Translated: CATSSLRGTGVSEQYF.

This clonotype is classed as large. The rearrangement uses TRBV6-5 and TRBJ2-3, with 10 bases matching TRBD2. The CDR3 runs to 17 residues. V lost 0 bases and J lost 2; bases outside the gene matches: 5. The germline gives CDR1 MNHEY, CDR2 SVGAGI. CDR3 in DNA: TGTGCCAGCAGTTACTCCGGGACTAGCGCCGCCACAGATACGCAGTATTTT. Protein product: CASSYSGTSAATDTQYF.

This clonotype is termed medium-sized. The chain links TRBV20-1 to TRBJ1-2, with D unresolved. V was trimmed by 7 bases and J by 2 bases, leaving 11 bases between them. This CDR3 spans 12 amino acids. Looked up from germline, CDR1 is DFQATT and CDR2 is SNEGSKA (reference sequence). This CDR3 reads CSVWGGNYGYTF. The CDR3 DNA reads TGCAGTGTCTGGGGAGGGAACTATGGCTACACCTTC.

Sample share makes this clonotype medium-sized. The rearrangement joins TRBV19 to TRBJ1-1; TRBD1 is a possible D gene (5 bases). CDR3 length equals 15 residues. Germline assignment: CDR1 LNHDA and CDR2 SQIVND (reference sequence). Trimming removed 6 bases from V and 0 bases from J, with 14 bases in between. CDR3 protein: CASSTGGMMNTEAFF. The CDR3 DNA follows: TGTGCCAGTAGCACTGGGGGGATGATGAACACTGAAGCTTTCTTT.